This T cell receptor (beta chain) is from a study of T cell responses to AZD1222 COVID-19 vaccine. Clones were sequenced by immunoSEQ multiplex PCR, and TCRdb holds only the in-frame ones, with some missing. The sample yields 250,000 to 300,000 clones, about 94% seen once. The CDR3 runs to 12 residues. CDR1 and CDR2 from the germline V gene are MNHEY and SVGAGI. The V end was cut by 10 bases, the J end by 7 bases, with 17 bases between. This clonotype originated in an adult who received the AZD1222 COVID-19 vaccine. V gene TRBV6-5 combines with J gene TRBJ2-7, with TRBD2 as a possible D gene (5 bases). The sequencing used peripheral blood, collected 28 days after the second AZD1222 dose. Here the CDR3 DNA reads TGTGCCATCCTGGTAGAGGGCTGGGAGCAGTACTTC. It is translated as CAILVEGWEQYF.